These T cell receptor beta chains were read from a single sample in a study of control samples from healthy donors and cancer patients. The data were produced by immunoSEQ multiplex PCR, yet TCRdb's version contains in-frame clones alone and is incomplete. The sample contains some 39,000 clones, 83% of which appear only once. Input material: PBMCs. The origin of the receptors is a woman aged 55-69 years with lung cancer. CDR3s include the opening cysteine and the closing phenylalanine or tryptophan. The D gene is left open where the match is weak. A row's size may be missing; if present it is once, few, many or a size class.

D gene	clone size	V gene	J gene	CDR3 DNA	CDR3 protein
TRBD2	once	TRBV2	TRBJ2-4	TGTGCCAGCGGAACCAGTAGCGGGAGGAAGCAAAACATTCAGTACTTC	CASGTSSGRKQNIQYF
TRBD2	.	TRBV18	TRBJ2-2	TGTGCCAGCTCATCCGGGGGACTAGCGTCCGCCGGGGAGCTGTTTTTT	CASSSGGLASAGELFF
.	once	TRBV5-1	TRBJ1-1	TGCGCCAGCAGCAGCTCAGGGATGGGGAACACTGAAGCTTTCTTT	CASSSSGMGNTEAFF
TRBD1	.	TRBV2	TRBJ1-2	TGTGCCAGCAGGACAGGGGGCGTCGGTGGCTACACCTTC	CASRTGGVGGYTF
.	.	TRBV19	TRBJ1-3	TGTGCCAGTTTCGAGCGGCTCTCTGGAAACACCATATATTTT	CASFERLSGNTIYF
.	.	TRBV12-3/TRBV12-4	TRBJ2-7	TGTGCCAGCGGTAGGCAGATCTACGAGCAGTACTTC	CASGRQIYEQYF
.	.	TRBV14	TRBJ2-1	TGTGCCAGCAGTCAGGCCAGCGAATACAATGAGCAGTTCTTC	CASSQASEYNEQFF
TRBD1	medium-sized	TRBV14	TRBJ1-2	TGTGCCAGCAGCCAAGGCGGGACAGGGGAGGGCTACACCTTC	CASSQGGTGEGYTF
.	.	TRBV7-2	TRBJ1-2	TGTGCCAGCAGCCCCCTACAGAAATACGATGGCCACACCTTC	CASSPLQKYDGHTF
TRBD2	.	TRBV19	TRBJ2-1	TGTGCCAGTAGTGGAGCGGGGGGCGGCTACAATGAGCAGTTCTTC	CASSGAGGGYNEQFF
TRBD2	.	TRBV7-6	TRBJ2-2	TGTGCCAGCAGCTTAACTGGACTAGCGGGAGCGGACACCGGGGAGCTGTTTTTT	CASSLTGLAGADTGELFF
.	.	TRBV10-2	TRBJ1-1	TGCGCCAGCAGCCTAGGAATGGGGAGCACTGAAGCTTTCTTT	CASSLGMGSTEAFF
.	.	TRBV4-3	TRBJ1-2	TGCGCCAGCAGCCAAGCCCTCTCCGGGACTCCCTATGGCTACACCTTC	CASSQALSGTPYGYTF
.	.	TRBV6-5	TRBJ1-2	TGTGCCAGCAGTTACTCGGGCAGGGGCAACTATGGCTACACCTTC	CASSYSGRGNYGYTF
TRBD2	.	TRBV18	TRBJ2-3	TGTGCCAGCGCCAGGACTAGCGGAGCAGATACGCAGTATTTT	CASARTSGADTQYF
.	.	TRBV15	TRBJ2-3	TGTGCCACCAGCAGAGGGGGAAGTACAGATACGCAGTATTTT	CATSRGGSTDTQYF
.	.	TRBV6-5	TRBJ2-1	TGTGCCAGCAATCCGGGTCAGTACAATGAGCAGTTCTTC	CASNPGQYNEQFF